A single sample gave rise to the 13 T cell receptor beta chains below, sequenced in a study of blood T cell repertoires in COVID-19. The data were produced by immunoSEQ multiplex PCR, yet TCRdb's version contains in-frame clones alone and is incomplete. Found here are around 220,000 clones, roughly nine tenths of them singletons; the top ten hold roughly 2%. Sequenced sample: peripheral blood. The receptors derive from a man between 40 and 49 years old with active or convalescent COVID-19.

The chain recombines TRBV6-5 with TRBJ2-4; D call uncertain. Trimming took 9 bases from V and 0 from J, leaving 12 bases between them. The V gene's germline CDR1 is MNHEY and CDR2 SVGAGI. There are 14 residues in the CDR3. The chain's CDR3 is CASYSSQAKNIQYF. CDR3 sequence (DNA): TGTGCCAGTTACAGCTCTCAAGCCAAAAACATTCAGTACTTC.

This clone was seen a few times. The gene calls are TRBV28 and TRBJ1-5; D might be TRBD1 (5 bases). The germline V gene has CDR1 MDHEN and CDR2 SYDVKM. The CDR3 spans 13 residues. Trimming stripped 10 bases from V and 7 bases from J, with 17 bases between. The CDR3 reads CATRSGGGQPQHF. The CDR3 DNA follows: TGTGCCACCCGCTCGGGGGGAGGACAGCCCCAGCATTTT.

The J gene is TRBJ1-5, the V gene TRBV7-2, with 10 bases lining up with TRBD1. This CDR3 spans 15 amino acids. V lost 4 bases and J lost 4; bases outside the gene matches: 4. Per germline, CDR1 SGHTA and CDR2 FQGNSA. The CDR3 DNA reads TGTGCCAGCAGCTCGCGACAGGGGGCGAATCAGCCCCAGCATTTT. Residues: CASSSRQGANQPQHF.

This chain uses TRBV2 with TRBJ1-2; D possibly corresponds to TRBD1 (6 bases). Germline V gene lookup returns CDR1 SNHLY and CDR2 FYNNEI. This CDR3 is built from 13 residues. V lost 5 bases, J lost 3 bases, and 10 bases lay in between. The CDR3 region has the DNA TGTGCCAGCAGTCCCAGACAGGACTATGGCTACACCTTC. As protein: CASSPRQDYGYTF.

The rearrangement joins TRBV15 to TRBJ2-1; 10 nucleotides align to TRBD1. Trimming removed 1 base from V and 5 bases from J; junction bases left unmatched: 5. Germline CDR1 is LNHNV and CDR2 is YYDKDF (reference sequence). This CDR3 spans 16 amino acids. For the CDR3, the DNA is TGTGCCACCAGCAGAGCCGGGACAGGGGTGGACAATGAGCAGTTCTTC. It is translated as CATSRAGTGVDNEQFF.

The rearrangement joins TRBV4-1 to TRBJ2-2; tentatively, D is TRBD1 (6 bases). Per the germline V gene, CDR1 is MGHRA and CDR2 is YSYEKL. The CDR3 runs to 15 residues. The V end lost 5 bases, the J end lost 4 bases, and 14 bases lay between the germline ends. CDR3 coding DNA: TGCGCCAGCAGCGGCCCGGGACACCCCACCGGGGAGCTGTTTTTT. This codes for CASSGPGHPTGELFF.

The chain combines TRBV5-1 with TRBJ2-7, with no clear D. Deletions cut 0 bases from V and 0 bases from J, with 7 bases between. The CDR3 loop spans 14 amino acids. From germline, CDR1 is SGHRS and CDR2 YFSETQ. The CDR3 coding sequence is TGCGCCAGCAGCTTGGAAACAGCCTCCTACGAGCAGTACTTC. This codes for CASSLETASYEQYF.

The chain uses TRBV5-4 and TRBJ1-2, with D maybe TRBD1 (6 bases). Trimming stripped 1 base from V and 6 bases from J, with 13 bases between. CDR3 size: 14 residues. Germline V lookup: CDR1 SGHNT, CDR2 YYREEE (reference sequence). The CDR3 sequence is CASSLFLGHDGYTF. For the CDR3, the DNA is TGTGCCAGCAGCTTGTTTTTGGGACACGATGGCTACACCTTC.

CDR3: CASSQVVQGDGYTF. The CDR3 bases are TGCGCCAGCAGCCAAGTTGTACAGGGGGATGGCTACACCTTC. The chain employs TRBV4-1 and TRBJ1-2; 8 nucleotides agree with TRBD1. The V and J ends lost 1 base and 6 bases, in that order; junction bases with no gene match: 4. The CDR3 is 14 residues long. Germline lookup yields CDR1 MGHRA and CDR2 YSYEKL.

The chain couples TRBV2 to TRBJ1-5; TRBD1 matches at 7 bases. The length of the CDR3 is 15 residues. Per germline, CDR1 SNHLY and CDR2 FYNNEI. Unmatched junction bases numbered 7, after V lost 2 bases and J lost 6 bases. The CDR3 sequence is CASSEMRGQAQPQHF. CDR3 coding DNA: TGTGCCAGCAGTGAAATGAGGGGGCAGGCTCAGCCCCAGCATTTT.

This chain links TRBV27 with TRBJ2-1; perhaps TRBD1 as D (5 bases). This CDR3 has 13 amino acids. Deletions cut 2 bases from V and 4 bases from J, with 6 bases between. Germline assignment: CDR1 MNHEY and CDR2 SMNVEV (reference sequence). The CDR3 is CASSLQGYNEQFF. The CDR3 DNA is TGTGCCAGCAGTTTACAGGGTTACAATGAGCAGTTCTTC.

The V and J genes are TRBV9 and TRBJ2-7, with 8 bases aligning to TRBD1. Losses at the gene ends were 3 bases for V and 2 bases for J; bases not matched to a gene: 7. The germline V gene encodes CDR1 SGDLS and CDR2 YYNGEE. CDR3 length: 15 residues. The CDR3 here is CASSAYGQGPYEQYF. Here the CDR3 DNA reads TGTGCCAGCAGCGCCTACGGACAGGGTCCCTACGAGCAGTACTTC.

This clone appeared once. The same CDR3 arises from other DNA sequences in this sample as well. The chain links TRBV5-4 to TRBJ1-1; tentatively, D is TRBD1 (5 bases). V shed 3 bases and J shed 0 bases, with 12 bases lying between them. The V gene's germline CDR1 is SGHNT and CDR2 YYREEE (reference sequence). The CDR3 extends over 15 amino acids. For the CDR3, the DNA is TGTGCCAGCAGCTCCGGCACAGGACTGAACACTGAAGCTTTCTTT. Residues: CASSSGTGLNTEAFF.